The entry below gives a single T cell receptor beta chain sequence along with its context. In its sample, this clonotype was seen many times. Its antigen is not yet known. Base qualities are not provided; no much larger clone lies one nucleotide away. This sample stems from a study of T cells after yellow fever vaccination (dated 2019 in TCRdb). With respect to the entire study: Libraries from fractions with low cell numbers were prepared with the SMART-Seq v4 Ultra Low Input RNA kit. To follow T-cell clones before and after both primary and booster YFV17D yellow fever vaccination, bulk TCR alpha and beta repertoires underwent longitudinal sequencing. The cohort comprised two healthy male donors, one aged 18 to 29 and one aged 30 to 39 years. Blood was collected at multiple timepoints before and after primary and secondary immunization, and bulk PBMC replicates and cell subsets were isolated.

The research as a whole found: Computational filtering was required because FACS-sorted repertoires could contain abundant contaminating clonotypes from the bulk population. A small fraction of clonotypes appeared in both the CD4 and CD8 compartments, likely as a result of convergent recombination. Compared with the primary T-cell response, the secondary T-cell response was weaker but faster, peaking on day 5 rather than day 15. The study included only two donors, which limits how far the findings can be generalized. Most clones expanded after primary vaccination (around 97% of CD4 and roughly 91% of CD8) were re-detected after the booster, suggesting that broad memory maintenance occurred.

TCR cDNA was synthesized by 5'RACE template switching, which introduced a universal primer site and unique molecular identifiers. Priming of cDNA synthesis was performed from both the TCR alpha and TCR beta constant segments. Library amplification involved two PCR steps, and the second step added sample barcodes and sequencing adapters. Sequencing of the libraries was done on either Illumina HiSeq 2500 (2x100 bp) or NovaSeq (2x150 bp). The authors' pipeline ran thus. Demultiplexing of reads and collapsing into UMI consensus sequences were performed with MIGEC, and V(D)J alignment was carried out with MiXCR. Clonotypes responding to the vaccine were identified with edgeR on replicate PBMC samples, with the criteria of FDR below 0.01 and a log2 fold change above 5 up to day 15. Bulk clonotypes were assigned CD4 or CD8 identity according to which sequenced CD4 or CD8 repertoire held them at higher abundance. TCRdb's own reprocessing of the public reads used fastp at Q25 and MiXCR and kept productive beta chains. Entries are consolidated by CDR3 protein sequence, retaining the most common genes and DNA. TCRdb, rather than the study authors, made the V and J calls. The sample yields hundreds of thousands of distinct CDR3 sequences; about 14% were counted once. The top ten clonotypes cover about an eighth of the sample.

The intended sense of this specimen's treatment or condition label: live attenuated yellow fever vaccine strain. At every blood-draw timepoint, two biological replicates of bulk PBMCs were collected. A standard Ficoll-Paque protocol was used to isolate PBMCs from peripheral blood. TriZol was used to extract RNA from bulk PBMCs, CD4 and CD8 fractions, and dextramer-positive and dextramer-negative fractions. This TCR came from a man aged 25 to 40 who received the YFV17D yellow fever vaccine. The source material was PBMCs, sampled on the day of the yellow fever booster vaccination.

This receptor has the CDR3 CSAETYSYNEQFF. The DNA reads TGCAGTGCAGAGACTTATTCCTACAATGAGCAGTTCTTC. This chain is built from TRBV20-1 and TRBJ2-1; no confident D gene assignment can be made. For CDR1 and CDR2, the germline V gene (reference sequence) lists DFQATT and SNEGSKA. V is cut by 6 bases and J by 1 base, and the space between the germline ends is 10 bases. The CDR3 has 13 amino acids, counting the end cysteine and phenylalanine. The CDR3 DNA has 39 bases and is translated from base 1.